This T cell receptor beta chain was observed in a study of cytomegalovirus exposure and HLA in healthy donors. Concerning this clone itself: The target antigen is unknown.

CDR1 and CDR2 (germline): LGHNT, FRNRAP. J gave up 6 bases and V 3 bases, and 6 bases lay outside the gene matches. The CDR3 has 14 amino acids. Study outcomes and limitations: The likely explanation for a cluster of highly shared sequence variants was sequencing artifact. It was reported that the classifier diagnosed cytomegalovirus status with high specificity and sensitivity in both the original and validation cohorts.

The PCR had 60 Vbeta and 13 Jbeta primers. Sequencing was performed with immunoSEQ multiplex PCR; in TCRdb, only in-frame clones are kept and a portion is missing. The data show under 50,000 clones, with 66% seen just once and more than 15% held by the top ten. Each of the donors was a healthy bone marrow donor. The sample consisted of PBMCs. The chain couples TRBV12-5 to TRBJ2-7, with 9 bases aligning to TRBD1. The receptor was isolated from a man in his forties or fifties in good health and CMV-seropositive. The CDR3 nucleotides read TGTGCTAGTGGTTTCGGGACAGGGTACGGCGAGCAGTACTTC. It specifies CASGFGTGYGEQYF.